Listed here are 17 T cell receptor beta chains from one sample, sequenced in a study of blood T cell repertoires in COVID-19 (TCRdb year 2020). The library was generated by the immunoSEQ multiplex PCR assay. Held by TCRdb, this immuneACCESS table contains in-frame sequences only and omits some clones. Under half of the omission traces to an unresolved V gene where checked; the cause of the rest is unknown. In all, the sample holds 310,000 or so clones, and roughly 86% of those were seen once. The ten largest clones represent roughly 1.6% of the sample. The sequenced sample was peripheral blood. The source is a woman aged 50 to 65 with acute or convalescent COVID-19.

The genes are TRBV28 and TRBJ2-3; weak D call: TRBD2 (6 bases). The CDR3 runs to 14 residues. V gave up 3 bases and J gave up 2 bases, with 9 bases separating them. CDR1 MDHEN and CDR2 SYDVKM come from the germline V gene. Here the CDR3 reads CASSFGGVTDTQYF. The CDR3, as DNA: TGTGCCAGCAGTTTCGGCGGGGTCACAGATACGCAGTATTTT.

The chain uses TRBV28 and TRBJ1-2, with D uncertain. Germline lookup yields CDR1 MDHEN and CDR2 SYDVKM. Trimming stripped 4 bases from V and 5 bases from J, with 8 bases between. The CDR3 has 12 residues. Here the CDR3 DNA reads TGTGCCAGCAGTTCCGGGAGGTATGGCTACACCTTC. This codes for CASSSGRYGYTF.

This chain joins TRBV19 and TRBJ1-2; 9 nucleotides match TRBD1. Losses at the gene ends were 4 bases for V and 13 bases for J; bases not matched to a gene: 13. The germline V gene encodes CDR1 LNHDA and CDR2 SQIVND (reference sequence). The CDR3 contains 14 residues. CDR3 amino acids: CASSTSGTGRPGTF. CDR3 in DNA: TGTGCCAGTAGTACCTCCGGGACAGGGCGCCCTGGCACCTTC.

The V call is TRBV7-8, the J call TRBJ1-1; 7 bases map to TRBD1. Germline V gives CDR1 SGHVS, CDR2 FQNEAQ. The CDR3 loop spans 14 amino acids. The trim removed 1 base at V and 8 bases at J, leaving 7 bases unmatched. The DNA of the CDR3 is TGTGCCAGCAGCTTAGGTGTCAGACAGGGAGAAGCTTTCTTT. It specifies CASSLGVRQGEAFF.

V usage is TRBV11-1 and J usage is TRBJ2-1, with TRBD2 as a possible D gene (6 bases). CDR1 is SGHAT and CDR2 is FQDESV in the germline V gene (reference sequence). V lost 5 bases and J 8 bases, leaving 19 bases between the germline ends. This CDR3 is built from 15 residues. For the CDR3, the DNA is TGTGCCAGCAGCCGCGGTGTCGGTAGCGGCTATGAGCAGTTCTTC. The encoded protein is CASSRGVGSGYEQFF.

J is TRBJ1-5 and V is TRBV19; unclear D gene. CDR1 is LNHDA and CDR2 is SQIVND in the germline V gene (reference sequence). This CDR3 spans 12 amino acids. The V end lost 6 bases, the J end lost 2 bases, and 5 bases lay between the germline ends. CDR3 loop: CASRSGNQPQHF. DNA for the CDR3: TGTGCCAGTAGGTCGGGCAATCAGCCCCAGCATTTT. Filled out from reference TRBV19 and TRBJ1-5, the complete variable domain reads DGGITQSPKYLFRKEGQNVTLSCEQNLNHDAMYWYRQDPGQGLRLIYYSQIVNDFQKGDIAEGYSVSREKKESFPLTVTSAQKNPTAFYLCASRSGNQPQHFGDGTRLSIL.

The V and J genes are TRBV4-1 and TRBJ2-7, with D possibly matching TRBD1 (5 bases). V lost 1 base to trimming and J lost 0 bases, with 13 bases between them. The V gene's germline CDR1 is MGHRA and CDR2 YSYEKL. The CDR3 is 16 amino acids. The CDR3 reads CASSQVSGQSSYEQYF. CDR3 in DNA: TGCGCCAGCAGCCAAGTTTCAGGGCAAAGCTCCTACGAGCAGTACTTC.

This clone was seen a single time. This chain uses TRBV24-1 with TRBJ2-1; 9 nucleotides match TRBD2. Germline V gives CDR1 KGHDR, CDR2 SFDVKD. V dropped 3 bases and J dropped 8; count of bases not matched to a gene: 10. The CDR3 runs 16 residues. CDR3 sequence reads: CATSDLRAGGTYEQFF. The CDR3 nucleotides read TGTGCCACCAGTGATCTTAGAGCGGGAGGCACCTATGAGCAGTTCTTC.

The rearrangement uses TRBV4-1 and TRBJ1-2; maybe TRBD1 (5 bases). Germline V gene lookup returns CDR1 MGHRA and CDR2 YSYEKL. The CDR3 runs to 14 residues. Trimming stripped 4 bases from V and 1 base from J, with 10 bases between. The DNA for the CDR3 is TGCGCCAGCAGCCCGGACATTCTTAACTATGGCTACACCTTC. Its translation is CASSPDILNYGYTF.

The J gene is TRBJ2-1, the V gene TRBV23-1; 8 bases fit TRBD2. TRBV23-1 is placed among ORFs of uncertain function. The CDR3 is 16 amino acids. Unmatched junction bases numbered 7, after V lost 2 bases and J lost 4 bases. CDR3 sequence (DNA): TGCGCCAGCAGTCAACGCGGGAGGCCAAATTACAATGAGCAGTTCTTC. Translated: CASSQRGRPNYNEQFF.

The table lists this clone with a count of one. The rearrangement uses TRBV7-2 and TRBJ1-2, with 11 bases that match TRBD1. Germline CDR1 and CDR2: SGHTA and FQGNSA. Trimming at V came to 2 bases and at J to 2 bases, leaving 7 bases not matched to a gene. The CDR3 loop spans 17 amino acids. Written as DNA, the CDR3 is TGTGCCAGCAGCTTACGTTCAGGACAGGGGGCCAACTATGGCTACACCTTC. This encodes CASSLRSGQGANYGYTF.

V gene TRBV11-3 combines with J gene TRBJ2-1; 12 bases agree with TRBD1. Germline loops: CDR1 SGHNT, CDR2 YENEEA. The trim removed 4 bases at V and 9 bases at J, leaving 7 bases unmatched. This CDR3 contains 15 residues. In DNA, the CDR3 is TGTGCCAGCAGCTACCGGGACAGGGGGCCCGGTGAGCAGTTCTTC. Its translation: CASSYRDRGPGEQFF.

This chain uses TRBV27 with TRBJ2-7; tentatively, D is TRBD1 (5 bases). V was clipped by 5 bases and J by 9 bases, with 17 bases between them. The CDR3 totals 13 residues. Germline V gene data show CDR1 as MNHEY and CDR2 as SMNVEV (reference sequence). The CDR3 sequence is CASSRSPDRLQYF. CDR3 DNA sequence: TGTGCCAGCAGTCGATCCCCAGACAGATTGCAGTACTTC.

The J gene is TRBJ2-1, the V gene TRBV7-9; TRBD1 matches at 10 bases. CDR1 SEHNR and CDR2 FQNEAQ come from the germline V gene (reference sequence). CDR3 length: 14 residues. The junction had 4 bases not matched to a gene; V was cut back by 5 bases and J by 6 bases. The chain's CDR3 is CASSDRGLSNEQFF. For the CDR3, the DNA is TGTGCCAGCAGCGACAGGGGGCTATCCAATGAGCAGTTCTTC.

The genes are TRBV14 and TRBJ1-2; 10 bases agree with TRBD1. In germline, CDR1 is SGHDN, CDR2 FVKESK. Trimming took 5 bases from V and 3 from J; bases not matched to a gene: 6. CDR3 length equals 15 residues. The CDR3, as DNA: TGTGCCAGCAGCACCGACAGGGGGCACGACTATGGCTACACCTTC. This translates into CASSTDRGHDYGYTF.

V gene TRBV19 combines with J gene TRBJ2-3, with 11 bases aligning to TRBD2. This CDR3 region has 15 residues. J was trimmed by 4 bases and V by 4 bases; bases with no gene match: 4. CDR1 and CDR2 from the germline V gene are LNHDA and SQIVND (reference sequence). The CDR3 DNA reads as TGTGCCAGTAGTAACCTAGCGGGAGGCGCAGATACGCAGTATTTT. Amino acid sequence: CASSNLAGGADTQYF. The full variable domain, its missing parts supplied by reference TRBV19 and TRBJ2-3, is DGGITQSPKYLFRKEGQNVTLSCEQNLNHDAMYWYRQDPGQGLRLIYYSQIVNDFQKGDIAEGYSVSREKKESFPLTVTSAQKNPTAFYLCASSNLAGGADTQYFGPGTRLTVL.

Here the CDR3 reads CASSQDWGVGSEAFF. DNA for the CDR3: TGCGCCAGCAGCCAAGATTGGGGGGTAGGGTCTGAAGCTTTCTTT. This chain joins TRBV4-3 and TRBJ1-1, with D possibly matching TRBD1 (5 bases). There are 15 residues in the CDR3. V was cut by 0 bases and J by 6 bases, with 14 bases left in between. CDR1 is LGHNA, CDR2 YSLEER, per germline.